At least ten counts were recorded for the clone carrying this T cell receptor beta chain. Its antigen remains unknown. The length of the CDR3 is 14 residues. V lost 5 bases and J lost 4, with 14 bases in between. From RNA, the CDR3 regions of TCR beta chains were amplified and sequenced. An initial RT-PCR round employing HTBI primers preceded a second-round multiplex PCR. Using its own MiXCR run on the multiplex PCR reads, TCRdb lists one record per CDR3 protein. The top ten hold about 46% of the sample, which has hundreds of thousands of distinct CDR3 sequences, roughly a fifth seen once. This record comes from a study of Graves' ophthalmopathy and Graves' hyperthyroidism. Study-wide results and caveats: Built on 13 signatures, a model told ophthalmopathy apart from stable hyperthyroidism with about 85% sensitivity and 75% to 82% specificity.

Pregnancy or lactation, uncontrolled infections and other autoimmune diseases were grounds for excluding patients. This TCR derives from a woman aged 50 to 60 with Graves' ophthalmopathy. The source material was peripheral blood. The genes are TRBV12-3 or TRBV12-4 and TRBJ1-1; D is unclear. This CDR3 reads CASSPSGWGTEAFF. DNA for the CDR3: TGTGCCAGCAGTCCGTCGGGCTGGGGCACTGAAGCTTTCTTT.